This T cell receptor (beta chain) was captured in a study of cytomegalovirus exposure and HLA in healthy donors. Study-wide background: Earlier work reported approximately 110 million unique TCR beta sequences from about 170 million T cells. Regarding the study as a whole: Overall, approximately 150 TCR beta chains were annotated as cytomegalovirus-associated. A missense variant in DCLRE1C was later tied to TCR beta V- and J-gene trimming.

This clone has just one count. What it binds is not known. The CDR3 runs to 15 residues. Trimming took 0 bases from V and 6 from J; bases not matched to a gene: 5. Germline CDR1 reads SGDLS; CDR2 reads YYNGEE. Primers: 60 Vbeta forward and 13 Jbeta reverse. Method: immunoSEQ multiplex PCR; TCRdb's copy keeps in-frame clones and lacks some. Here the sample spans 120,000 or so clones, less than 75% being singletons. Sequenced material: PBMCs. The clonotype was recovered from a woman between 35 and 50 years old in good health and CMV-seronegative. The rearrangement joins TRBV9 to TRBJ1-3, with 8 bases identical to TRBD1. DNA of the CDR3: TGTGCCAGCAGCGTAGCCGCGACAGGGGTAAACACCATATATTTT. Its translation is CASSVAATGVNTIYF.